The 14 T cell receptor beta chains presented below share a single source sample, sequenced in a study of blood T cells in healthy people across ages. A J-beta primer mix and a sample-barcoded 5' primer were used in a second PCR of roughly 7 to 12 cycles. TCRdb redid the calling of the 5' RACE reads with MiXCR, one entry per CDR3 protein. The data hold around 1,800,000 distinct CDR3 sequences, with 35% to 50% observed a single time. Source material: blood. The receptors shown here come from a human donor in good health.

This clonotype was observed once. The chain combines TRBV29-1 with TRBJ1-4; D gene unclear. The germline V gene has CDR1 SQVTM and CDR2 ANQGSEA. V gave up 4 bases and J gave up 1 base, with 10 bases separating them. The CDR3 is made up of 14 amino acids. CDR3 coding DNA: TGCAGCGTTGGAAGCCGCATAACTAATGAAAAACTGTTTTTT. Its protein product is CSVGSRITNEKLFF. Full variable domain (missing parts from reference TRBV29-1 and TRBJ1-4): SAVISQKPSRDICQRGTSLTIQCQVDSQVTMMFWYRQQPGQSLTLIATANQGSEATYESGFVIDKFPISRPNLTFSTLTVSNMSPEDSSIYLCSVGSRITNEKLFFGSGTQLSVL.

This clonotype was seen more than once but under ten times. The chain employs TRBV6-2 or TRBV6-3 and TRBJ2-7; 10 bases match TRBD1. CDR1 is MNHEY, CDR2 SVGEGT, per germline. The CDR3 extends over 16 amino acids. The J segment lost 3 bases and the V segment lost 2 bases, leaving 7 bases of the junction unmatched. The CDR3: CASSYPPDRGDYEQYF. CDR3 DNA: TGTGCCAGCAGTTACCCGCCGGACAGGGGGGACTACGAGCAGTACTTC.

In its sample, this clonotype was seen a few times. J is TRBJ1-5 and V is TRBV27; no definite D call. CDR1 and CDR2 (germline): MNHEY, SMNVEV (reference sequence). The CDR3 length is 13 residues. V was trimmed by 5 bases and J by 0 bases, leaving 5 bases between them. CDR3 region: CASSRISNQPQHF. The CDR3 nucleotides read TGTGCCAGCAGTAGAATTAGCAATCAGCCCCAGCATTTT.

The V gene is TRBV27, the J gene TRBJ2-5, with D unresolved. Trimming took off 8 bases at V and 4 bases at J, with 17 bases between the two ends. The CDR3 extends over 14 amino acids. In germline, CDR1 is MNHEY, CDR2 SMNVEV (reference sequence). This CDR3 reads CASSPGSVGETQYF. In DNA, the CDR3 is TGTGCCAGCTCCCCAGGCAGTGTGGGAGAGACCCAGTACTTC.

The chain joins TRBV5-4 to TRBJ1-1, with TRBD1 identical over 7 bases. The CDR3 contains 14 residues. V dropped 4 bases and J dropped 3; count of bases not matched to a gene: 6. Germline V lookup: CDR1 SGHNT, CDR2 YYREEE (reference sequence). The DNA of the CDR3 is TGTGCCAGCAGCCTGCTAGACAGGGACACTGAAGCTTTCTTT. Its protein product is CASSLLDRDTEAFF.

The table lists this clonotype with a few counts. V is TRBV28 and J is TRBJ2-4; 9 bases are a match to TRBD1. The CDR3 is 15 residues long. Germline V lookup: CDR1 MDHEN, CDR2 SYDVKM. Trimming took 6 bases from V and 8 from J; bases not matched to a gene: 11. This CDR3 is CASSTPGTGTHIQYF. CDR3 nucleotides: TGTGCCAGCAGCACGCCCGGGACAGGGACACACATTCAGTACTTC.

This clonotype was seen repeatedly, ten times or more. The gene calls are TRBV10-3 and TRBJ1-5; 7 bases fit TRBD1. Germline V gene lookup returns CDR1 ENHRY and CDR2 SYGVKD. V lost 4 bases, J lost 5 bases, and 2 bases stayed unmatched. The CDR3 extends over 13 amino acids. CDR3 in DNA: TGTGCCATCAGTGGGGACAGAGATCAGCCCCAGCATTTT. As protein: CAISGDRDQPQHF.

This clonotype was observed at least ten times. The CDR3 is CAGRDRGNNEQFF. CDR3 sequence (DNA): TGTGCCGGCCGGGACAGGGGTAACAATGAGCAGTTCTTC. This chain joins TRBV7-2 and TRBJ2-1, with TRBD1 identical over 10 bases. The junction had 6 bases not matched to a gene; V was cut back by 11 bases and J by 5 bases. The CDR3 sequence is 13 residues long. Looked up from germline, CDR1 is SGHTA and CDR2 is FQGNSA.

This chain links TRBV12-3 or TRBV12-4 with TRBJ2-5; TRBD2 agrees at 7 bases. V was pared by 1 base and J by 7 bases, with 6 bases of the junction left unmatched. The CDR3 length is 14 residues. Here the CDR3 reads CASSLGEAGMTQYF. The CDR3, as DNA: TGTGCCAGCAGTTTAGGTGAAGCGGGGATGACCCAGTACTTC.

The chain carries TRBV4-3 and TRBJ2-4, with a possible D match to TRBD1 (6 bases). The J call may be faulty, since TRBJ2-7 better matches the DNA end. The CDR3 is 16 amino acids. The germline gives CDR1 LGHNA, CDR2 YSLEER. The CDR3 region is CASSQDDRQAFYEQYF. CDR3 sequence (DNA): TGCGCCAGCAGCCAAGATGATCGACAGGCCTTTTACGAGCAGTACTTC.

V usage is TRBV28 and J usage is TRBJ2-7, with D perhaps matching TRBD1 (6 bases). Gene TRBJ2-5 matches the end of the DNA better, so the J call may be wrong. This CDR3 has 14 amino acids. The germline V gene encodes CDR1 MDHEN and CDR2 SYDVKM. CDR3 in DNA: TGTGCCAGCAGTTCCAGGGGATTAAGAGAGACCCAGTACTTC. Amino acid sequence: CASSSRGLRETQYF.

The chain has TRBV28 and TRBJ1-5; 8 bases are shared with TRBD1. The CDR3 runs to 18 residues. Trimming at V came to 7 bases and at J to 5 bases, leaving 19 bases not matched to a gene. Germline loops: CDR1 MDHEN, CDR2 SYDVKM. The CDR3 DNA reads as TGTGCCAGCACCAACCTGTTATTCAGGGGGCTGGGACATCAGCCCCAGCATTTT. Its protein product is CASTNLLFRGLGHQPQHF. The whole variable domain, filled in from reference TRBV28 and TRBJ1-5, reads DVKVTQSSRYLVKRTGEKVFLECVQDMDHENMFWYRQDPGLGLRLIYFSYDVKMKEKGDIPEGYSVSREKKERFSLILESASTNQTSMYLCASTNLLFRGLGHQPQHFGDGTRLSIL.

V is TRBV7-2 and J is TRBJ2-1; TRBD2 agrees at 7 bases. J was trimmed by 6 bases and V by 6 bases; bases with no gene match: 11. CDR1 and CDR2 from the germline V gene are SGHTA and FQGNSA. The CDR3 covers 15 residues. The CDR3 spells CASSRSGEAINEQFF. For the CDR3, the DNA is TGTGCCAGCAGTCGGAGCGGGGAGGCCATCAATGAGCAGTTCTTC.

This clonotype was observed a few times. V gene TRBV20-1 combines with J gene TRBJ1-5; D remains unclear. Trimming left V 3 bases short and J 6 bases short, with 15 bases between. The CDR3 totals 14 residues. Germline-derived CDR1 and CDR2 are DFQATT and SNEGSKA (reference sequence). The CDR3 DNA reads as TGCAGTGCTAGGAAGACGGTCGAAGCTCAGCCCCAGCATTTT. Residues: CSARKTVEAQPQHF.